This TCR beta chain stems from a study of T cell repertoires in cytomegalovirus infection. Study-wide context: In public TCR beta signatures, there were indications of both CMV infection and matching HLA type. General study points: Identification of carriers of CMV plus the relevant HLA was performed using cumulative public TCR beta family frequency. Clonotype analysis showed dominance of the ex vivo response by HLA-C-restricted CMV-specific TCR beta clonotypes.

TCRdb analysed the reads with MiXCR anew, one entry per CDR3 protein. The table includes 450,000 to 650,000 distinct CDR3 sequences, under 45% detected once. On this clonotype: Antigen specificity is unknown.

This CDR3 has 14 amino acids. Trimming removed 4 bases at V and 6 bases at J, with 12 bases between. The germline V gene encodes CDR1 PRHDT and CDR2 FYEKMQ (reference sequence). Sequenced material: cultured PBMCs, taken from culture after CMV antigen stimulation. This sequence joins TRBV13 and TRBJ2-2, with a possible D match to TRBD2 (5 bases). This receptor was identified in a human donor in good health (CMV status not recorded). Some clones in this sample may be carry-over from other donors' samples. The CDR3 nucleotides read TGTGCCAGCAGCTCGTCCCTAGCCCCCGGGGAGCTGTTTTTT. Encoded protein: CASSSSLAPGELFF.